This T cell receptor beta chain was sequenced in a study of cytomegalovirus exposure and HLA in healthy donors. Notes on the study in general: Only CMV serostatus was available as immune exposure information.

The V end lost 3 bases, the J end lost 7 bases, and 7 bases lay between the germline ends. Germline CDR1 reads SGHDT; CDR2 reads YYEEEE. The CDR3 is 11 residues long. Remarks on this clone: Its antigen is undetermined.

13 Jbeta primers and 60 Vbeta primers were used for the PCR. Measured with immunoSEQ multiplex PCR; TCRdb has only the in-frame clones, and not every one. The sample consists of approximately 200,000 clones, about four fifths of them appearing once. This sequence joins TRBV5-6 and TRBJ1-2; D ambiguous. This receptor was identified in a boy aged 10-17 years in good health and CMV-seronegative. The sample comprised PBMCs. CDR3 sequence: CASSSDFGYTF. The CDR3 DNA reads as TGTGCCAGCAGCTCGGACTTTGGCTACACCTTC. Based on the CDR3 plus reference TRBV5-6 and TRBJ1-2, the full variable domain is DAGVTQSPTHLIKTRGQQVTLRCSPKSGHDTVSWYQQALGQGPQFIFQYYEEEERQRGNFPDRFSGHQFPNYSSELNVNALLLGDSALYLCASSSDFGYTFGSGTRLTVV.